Each of the 21 T cell receptor beta chains below was sequenced from the same sample in a study of blood T cell repertoires in COVID-19. Profiled with immunoSEQ multiplex PCR; TCRdb holds only in-frame clones, not every one. This sample carries over 65,000 clones, approximately 90% of them seen once, and the ten largest clones take 4.6%. Source material: peripheral blood. The receptor source for this set is a man aged 45-60 years with active COVID-19.

This clone is a singleton in its sample. The chain has TRBV4-3 and TRBJ1-2; 9 bases are a match to TRBD1. The CDR3 sequence is 16 residues long. V was clipped by 4 bases and J by 6 bases; unmatched bases: 12. Germline V gives CDR1 LGHNA, CDR2 YSLEER. The CDR3 nucleotides read TGCGCCAGCAGCCTCAAGGACACAGGGGGCATGCATGGCTACACCTTC. Protein sequence: CASSLKDTGGMHGYTF.

This clone appeared a single time. The chain recombines TRBV9 with TRBJ2-1; TRBD2 is a possible D gene (6 bases). Germline-derived CDR1 and CDR2 are SGDLS and YYNGEE. Deletions cut 6 bases from V and 5 bases from J, with 15 bases between. CDR3 length: 14 amino acids. CDR3 loop: CASTNGGRDNEQFF. CDR3 sequence (DNA): TGTGCCAGCACCAATGGAGGGAGAGACAATGAGCAGTTCTTC.

The rearrangement links TRBV4-1 to TRBJ2-5; 11 positions agree with TRBD2. Germline-derived CDR1 and CDR2 are MGHRA and YSYEKL. The CDR3 length is 17 residues. V lost 1 base and J lost 4; bases outside the gene matches: 8. The CDR3 bases are TGCGCCAGCAGCCAAGCTAGCCTAGCGGGGGGTCGAGAGACCCAGTACTTC. Its translation: CASSQASLAGGRETQYF.

On this clone: The sample contains more than one DNA sequence encoding this CDR3. The CDR3 DNA reads as TGTGCCAGCTCACCGAGGCAGAGTAATGAAAAACTGTTTTTT. Translated: CASSPRQSNEKLFF. The chain combines TRBV18 with TRBJ1-4, with D hard to call. Germline CDR1 reads KGHSH; CDR2 reads LQKENI. The V gene lost 3 bases and the J gene lost 4 bases, with 9 bases spanning the gap. The CDR3 runs to 14 residues. Complete variable domain (other parts from reference TRBV18 and TRBJ1-4): NAGVMQNPRHLVRRRGQEARLRCSPMKGHSHVYWYRQLPEEGLKFMVYLQKENIIDESGMPKERFSAEFPKEGPSILRIQQVVRGDSAAYFCASSPRQSNEKLFFGSGTQLSVL.

This chain joins TRBV6-2 or TRBV6-3 and TRBJ2-5, with TRBD2 identical over 13 bases. This CDR3 spans 16 amino acids. Trimming removed 3 bases from V and 4 bases from J; junction bases left unmatched: 5. CDR1 and CDR2 from the germline V gene are MNHEY and SVGEGT. The CDR3 region is CASSYHGLAGVETQYF. CDR3 nucleotides: TGTGCCAGCAGTTATCACGGACTAGCGGGAGTAGAGACCCAGTACTTC.

The V and J genes are TRBV7-2 and TRBJ2-5, with TRBD2 identical over 7 bases. The J segment lost 0 bases and the V segment lost 5 bases, leaving 3 bases of the junction unmatched. Germline V gives CDR1 SGHTA, CDR2 FQGNSA. The CDR3 loop spans 14 amino acids. This chain's CDR3 is CASSLTSDQETQYF. In DNA, the CDR3 is TGTGCCAGCAGCCTCACTAGCGACCAAGAGACCCAGTACTTC.

The genes are TRBV4-1 and TRBJ2-7; 9 bases fit TRBD1. The CDR3 is 14 amino acids. J was trimmed by 1 base and V by 8 bases; bases with no gene match: 6. CDR1 is MGHRA, CDR2 YSYEKL, per germline. This chain's CDR3 is CASSSGTGSYEQYF. CDR3 DNA sequence: TGCGCCAGCTCCTCCGGGACAGGGTCCTACGAGCAGTACTTC.

The chain is built from TRBV7-2 and TRBJ2-1, with TRBD2 as a possible D gene (7 bases). V lost 3 bases and J 2 bases, leaving 20 bases between the germline ends. The CDR3 contains 18 residues. Per germline, CDR1 SGHTA and CDR2 FQGNSA. The CDR3 region is CASSFRGGKGGTYNEQFF. CDR3 in DNA: TGTGCCAGCAGCTTTAGGGGGGGCAAAGGGGGAACCTACAATGAGCAGTTCTTC.

The chain recombines TRBV6-5 with TRBJ2-3; 7 positions agree with TRBD2. This CDR3 is built from 14 residues. With V trimmed by 6 bases and J by 2 bases, 5 bases remained unmatched. The germline V gene encodes CDR1 MNHEY and CDR2 SVGAGI. In DNA form, the CDR3 reads TGTGCCAGCAGAGGAGCGGGGTACACAGATACGCAGTATTTT. It codes for CASRGAGYTDTQYF.

Turning to this clone: This sample includes further DNA sequences coding for the same CDR3. The chain links TRBV18 to TRBJ1-1; 8 nucleotides match TRBD1. Germline V gene sequence: CDR1 KGHSH, CDR2 LQKENI. The CDR3 runs to 14 residues. V was pared by 6 bases and J by 1 base, with 4 bases of the junction left unmatched. CDR3 sequence: CASSPGTGNTEAFF. CDR3 bases: TGTGCCAGCTCTCCCGGGACAGGGAACACTGAAGCTTTCTTT.

The V gene is TRBV10-2, the J gene TRBJ2-7; 10 bases fit TRBD2. CDR1 and CDR2 from the germline V gene are WSHSY and SAAADI. With 7 bases clipped from V and 0 bases from J, the junction kept 6 bases outside the gene matches. This CDR3 comprises 15 residues. The CDR3 DNA follows: TGCGCCAGCATCCGGACTAGCGGTTTCTCCTACGAGCAGTACTTC. This codes for CASIRTSGFSYEQYF.

The chain couples TRBV5-1 to TRBJ2-1, with D perhaps TRBD1 (5 bases). The CDR3 is 14 amino acids. The V end lost 2 bases, the J end lost 7 bases, and 13 bases lay between the germline ends. Germline V gene data show CDR1 as SGHRS and CDR2 as YFSETQ. Here the CDR3 reads CASSFFLDKNEQFF. Here the CDR3 DNA reads TGCGCCAGCAGCTTCTTCTTGGACAAAAATGAGCAGTTCTTC.

This rearrangement joins TRBV6-5 to TRBJ2-3, with D possibly being TRBD2 (5 bases). The CDR3 spans 14 residues. V lost 2 bases and J lost 6, with 12 bases in between. Germline loops: CDR1 MNHEY, CDR2 SVGAGI. CDR3 protein: CASSYGVTGDTQYF. The CDR3 nucleotides read TGTGCCAGCAGTTACGGAGTGACGGGGGATACGCAGTATTTT.

This sequence joins TRBV3-1 (or the pseudogene TRBV3-2) and TRBJ1-6; 7 bases match TRBD1. Germline loops: CDR1 LGHDT, CDR2 YNNKEL (reference sequence). The junction had 7 bases not matched to a gene; V was cut back by 1 base and J by 7 bases. CDR3 length equals 16 residues. The CDR3 sequence: CASSQVGTVMNSPLHF. In DNA, the CDR3 is TGTGCCAGCAGCCAAGTGGGGACAGTAATGAATTCACCCCTCCACTTT.

The chain joins TRBV7-9 to TRBJ1-5, with TRBD1 identical over 8 bases. The CDR3 spans 14 residues. J gave up 7 bases and V 4 bases, and 6 bases lay outside the gene matches. The germline V gene encodes CDR1 SEHNR and CDR2 FQNEAQ (reference sequence). CDR3 sequence (DNA): TGTGCCAGCAGCTCCGGACAGGGACACCAGCCCCAGCATTTT. The encoded protein is CASSSGQGHQPQHF.

V and J are TRBV7-3 and TRBJ2-2; 7 bases are shared with TRBD1. CDR1 SGHTA and CDR2 FQGTGA come from the germline V gene. The CDR3 is 13 residues long. The junction had 5 bases not matched to a gene; V was cut back by 5 bases and J by 8 bases. CDR3 region: CASSETGVGELFF. In DNA form, the CDR3 reads TGTGCCAGCAGCGAAACAGGGGTGGGGGAGCTGTTTTTT. Filled out from reference TRBV7-3 and TRBJ2-2, the complete variable domain reads GAGVSQTPSNKVTEKGKYVELRCDPISGHTALYWYRQSLGQGPEFLIYFQGTGAADDSGLPNDRFFAVRPEGSVSTLKIQRTERGDSAVYLCASSETGVGELFFGEGSRLTVL.

The chain couples TRBV24-1 to TRBJ1-1; 7 bases are shared with TRBD1. The J segment lost 0 bases and the V segment lost 7 bases, leaving 7 bases of the junction unmatched. The CDR3 covers 15 residues. The germline V gene has CDR1 KGHDR and CDR2 SFDVKD. CDR3 bases: TGTGCCACCAGAGGACAGGAGGGAATGAACACTGAAGCTTTCTTT. It codes for CATRGQEGMNTEAFF.

This chain links TRBV19 with TRBJ2-2; 12 bases agree with TRBD2. V was pared by 7 bases and J by 5 bases, with 5 bases of the junction left unmatched. Germline V lookup: CDR1 LNHDA, CDR2 SQIVND (reference sequence). The CDR3 has 15 residues. The CDR3 here is CASKTSGSYTGELFF. CDR3 sequence (DNA): TGTGCCAGTAAGACTAGCGGGAGTTATACCGGGGAGCTGTTTTTT.

This rearrangement joins TRBV5-6 to TRBJ2-3; D is uncertain. Germline lookup yields CDR1 SGHDT and CDR2 YYEEEE. V was shortened by 0 bases and J by 2 bases, with 13 bases between the two germline ends. The CDR3 has 16 amino acids. The CDR3 DNA is TGTGCCAGCAGCTTGGCCCCGACACAATTCACAGATACGCAGTATTTT. This translates into CASSLAPTQFTDTQYF. The full variable domain, rest sourced from reference TRBV5-6 and TRBJ2-3, is DAGVTQSPTHLIKTRGQQVTLRCSPKSGHDTVSWYQQALGQGPQFIFQYYEEEERQRGNFPDRFSGHQFPNYSSELNVNALLLGDSALYLCASSLAPTQFTDTQYFGPGTRLTVL.

This clone was counted once. The genes are TRBV5-4 and TRBJ2-1; 7 bases match TRBD2. From germline, CDR1 is SGHNT and CDR2 YYREEE (reference sequence). There are 15 residues in the CDR3. Losses at the gene ends were 0 bases for V and 4 bases for J; bases not matched to a gene: 4. Written as DNA, the CDR3 is TGTGCCAGCAGCTTGGCCCCTAGCGGATACAATGAGCAGTTCTTC. This gives the protein CASSLAPSGYNEQFF.

The V gene is TRBV7-2, the J gene TRBJ1-1; a possible D gene is TRBD1 (5 bases). V was cut by 2 bases and J by 8 bases, with 18 bases left in between. Germline V gives CDR1 SGHTA, CDR2 FQGNSA. This CDR3 is built from 15 residues. The CDR3 loop is CASSLSLTLTAEAFF. For the CDR3, the DNA is TGTGCCAGCAGCTTATCGCTTACTTTGACAGCCGAAGCTTTCTTT.